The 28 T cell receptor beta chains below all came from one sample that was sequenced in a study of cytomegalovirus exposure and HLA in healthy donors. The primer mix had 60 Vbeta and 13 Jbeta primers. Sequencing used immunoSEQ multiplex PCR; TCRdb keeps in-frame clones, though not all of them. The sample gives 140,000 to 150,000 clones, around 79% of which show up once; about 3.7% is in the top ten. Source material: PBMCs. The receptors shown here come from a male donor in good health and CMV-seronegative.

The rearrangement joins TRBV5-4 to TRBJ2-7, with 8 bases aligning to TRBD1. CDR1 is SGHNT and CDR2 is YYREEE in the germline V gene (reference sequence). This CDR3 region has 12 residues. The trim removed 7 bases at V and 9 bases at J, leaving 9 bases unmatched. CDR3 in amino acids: CASRQGRNGQYF. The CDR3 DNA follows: TGTGCCAGCCGACAGGGGAGGAACGGGCAGTACTTC. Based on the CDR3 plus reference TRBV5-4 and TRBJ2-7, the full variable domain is ETGVTQSPTHLIKTRGQQVTLRCSSQSGHNTVSWYQQALGQGPQFIFQYYREEENGRGNFPPRFSGLQFPNYSSELNVNALELDDSALYLCASRQGRNGQYFGPGTRLTVT.

CDR3 protein: CASSTEWYEQYF. In DNA form, the CDR3 reads TGTGCCAGCAGCACCGAGTGGTACGAGCAGTACTTC. The V and J genes are TRBV7-9 and TRBJ2-7; D not resolved. Germline lookup yields CDR1 SEHNR and CDR2 FQNEAQ (reference sequence). The CDR3 contains 12 residues. V lost 5 bases, J lost 4 bases, and 9 bases lay in between.

The DNA for the CDR3 is TGCGCCAGCAGCAAGGGGACAGCTCAAGAGACCCAGTACTTC. This translates into CASSKGTAQETQYF. The chain has TRBV5-1 and TRBJ2-5; 7 nucleotides match TRBD1. V dropped 4 bases and J dropped 2; count of bases not matched to a gene: 5. CDR1 is SGHRS, CDR2 YFSETQ, per germline. This CDR3 comprises 14 residues. Based on the CDR3 plus reference TRBV5-1 and TRBJ2-5, the full variable domain is KAGVTQTPRYLIKTRGQQVTLSCSPISGHRSVSWYQQTPGQGLQFLFEYFSETQRNKGNFPGRFSGRQFSNSRSEMNVSTLELGDSALYLCASSKGTAQETQYFGPGTRLLVL.

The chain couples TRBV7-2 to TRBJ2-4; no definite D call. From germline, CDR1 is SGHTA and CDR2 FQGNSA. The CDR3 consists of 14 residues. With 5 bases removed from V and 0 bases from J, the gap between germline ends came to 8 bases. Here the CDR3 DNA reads TGTGCCAGCAGCCCTAGACTAGCCAAAAACATTCAGTACTTC. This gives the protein CASSPRLAKNIQYF.

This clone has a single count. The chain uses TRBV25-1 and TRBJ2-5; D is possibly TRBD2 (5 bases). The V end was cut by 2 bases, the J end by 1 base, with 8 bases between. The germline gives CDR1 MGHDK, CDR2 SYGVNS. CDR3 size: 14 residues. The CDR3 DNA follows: TGTGCCAGCAGTGAACCGGGGTCCCAAGAGACCCAGTACTTC. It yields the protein CASSEPGSQETQYF.

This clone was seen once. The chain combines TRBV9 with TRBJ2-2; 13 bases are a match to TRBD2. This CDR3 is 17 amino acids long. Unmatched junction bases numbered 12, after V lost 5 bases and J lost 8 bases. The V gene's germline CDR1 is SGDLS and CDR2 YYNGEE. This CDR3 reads CASSDGFGLAGAGELFF. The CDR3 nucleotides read TGTGCCAGCAGTGATGGGTTTGGACTAGCGGGAGCGGGGGAGCTGTTTTTT.

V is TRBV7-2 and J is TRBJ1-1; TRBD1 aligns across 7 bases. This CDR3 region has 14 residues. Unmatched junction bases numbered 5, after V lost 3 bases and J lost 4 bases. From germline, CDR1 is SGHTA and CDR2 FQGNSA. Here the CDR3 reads CASSFQGVGTEAFF. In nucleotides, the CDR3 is TGTGCCAGCAGCTTTCAGGGGGTGGGCACTGAAGCTTTCTTT. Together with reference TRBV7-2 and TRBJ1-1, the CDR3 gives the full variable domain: GAGVSQSPSNKVTEKGKDVELRCDPISGHTALYWYRQSLGQGLEFLIYFQGNSAPDKSGLPSDRFSAERTGGSVSTLTIQRTQQEDSAVYLCASSFQGVGTEAFFGQGTRLTVV.

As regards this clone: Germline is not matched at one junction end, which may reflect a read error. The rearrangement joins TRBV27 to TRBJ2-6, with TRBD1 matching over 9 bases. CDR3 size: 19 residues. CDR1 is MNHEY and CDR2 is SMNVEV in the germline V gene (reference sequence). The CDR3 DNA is TGTGCCAGCAGTTTATGGGGGACAGGGAAATCCTCTGGGGCCAACGGCCTGACTTTC. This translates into CASSLWGTGKSSGANGLTF.

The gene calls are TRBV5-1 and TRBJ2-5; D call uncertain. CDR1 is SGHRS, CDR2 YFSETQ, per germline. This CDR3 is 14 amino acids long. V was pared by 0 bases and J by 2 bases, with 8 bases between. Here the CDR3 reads CASSLGAVQETQYF. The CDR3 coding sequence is TGCGCCAGCAGCTTGGGGGCTGTGCAAGAGACCCAGTACTTC.

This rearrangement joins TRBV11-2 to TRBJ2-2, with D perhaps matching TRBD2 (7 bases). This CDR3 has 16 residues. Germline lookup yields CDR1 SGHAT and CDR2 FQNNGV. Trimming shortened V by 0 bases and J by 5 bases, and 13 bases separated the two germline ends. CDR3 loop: CASSLERAGATGELFF. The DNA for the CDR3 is TGTGCCAGCAGCTTAGAGCGGGCGGGGGCTACCGGGGAGCTGTTTTTT.

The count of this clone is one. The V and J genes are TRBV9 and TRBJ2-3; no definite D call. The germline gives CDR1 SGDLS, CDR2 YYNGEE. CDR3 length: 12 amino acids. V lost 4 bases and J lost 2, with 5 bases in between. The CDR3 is CASSPFTDTQYF. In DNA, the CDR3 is TGTGCCAGCAGCCCATTCACAGATACGCAGTATTTT.

The CDR3 DNA is TGCGCCAGCAGAGTGGCGGGAGGCGCAGATACGCAGTATTTT. Residues: CASRVAGGADTQYF. The gene calls are TRBV5-1 and TRBJ2-3; TRBD2 aligns across 8 bases. V was clipped by 5 bases and J by 4 bases; unmatched bases: 6. CDR3 length: 14 residues. Germline CDR1 is SGHRS and CDR2 is YFSETQ.

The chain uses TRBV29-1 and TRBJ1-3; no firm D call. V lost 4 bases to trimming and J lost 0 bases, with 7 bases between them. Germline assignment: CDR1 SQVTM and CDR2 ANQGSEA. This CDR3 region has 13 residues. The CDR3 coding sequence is TGCAGCGTTGGTTTAGACTCTGGAAACACCATATATTTT. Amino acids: CSVGLDSGNTIYF. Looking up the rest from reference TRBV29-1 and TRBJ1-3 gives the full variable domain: SAVISQKPSRDICQRGTSLTIQCQVDSQVTMMFWYRQQPGQSLTLIATANQGSEATYESGFVIDKFPISRPNLTFSTLTVSNMSPEDSSIYLCSVGLDSGNTIYFGEGSWLTVV.

The CDR3 DNA reads as TGTGCCAGCAGCCTCCAGGGTTCCGAGACCCAGTACTTC. Translated, it gives CASSLQGSETQYF. The J gene is TRBJ2-5, the V gene TRBV28; TRBD1 is a possible D gene (5 bases). Germline CDR1 MDHEN, CDR2 SYDVKM. The V end was cut by 6 bases, the J end by 5 bases, with 13 bases between. CDR3 length equals 13 residues.

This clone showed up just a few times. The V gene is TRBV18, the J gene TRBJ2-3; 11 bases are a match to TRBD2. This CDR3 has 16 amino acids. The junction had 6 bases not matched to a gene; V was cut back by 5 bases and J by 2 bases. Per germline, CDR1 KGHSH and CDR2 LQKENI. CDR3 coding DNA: TGTGCCAGCTCATTTGGGACTAGCGGACCCACAGATACGCAGTATTTT. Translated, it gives CASSFGTSGPTDTQYF.

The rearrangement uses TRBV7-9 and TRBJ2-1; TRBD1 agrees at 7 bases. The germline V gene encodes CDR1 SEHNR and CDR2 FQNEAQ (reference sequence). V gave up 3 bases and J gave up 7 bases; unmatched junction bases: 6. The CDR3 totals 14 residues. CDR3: CASSFRQGGNEQFF. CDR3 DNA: TGTGCCAGCAGCTTTCGACAGGGCGGAAATGAGCAGTTCTTC.

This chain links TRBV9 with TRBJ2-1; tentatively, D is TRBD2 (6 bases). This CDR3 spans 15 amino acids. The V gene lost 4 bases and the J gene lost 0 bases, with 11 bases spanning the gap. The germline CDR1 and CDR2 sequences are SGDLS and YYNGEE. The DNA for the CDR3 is TGTGCCAGCAGCCGGGACTCAAGCTCCTACAATGAGCAGTTCTTC. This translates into CASSRDSSSYNEQFF. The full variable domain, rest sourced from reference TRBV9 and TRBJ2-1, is DSGVTQTPKHLITATGQRVTLRCSPRSGDLSVYWYQQSLDQGLQFLIQYYNGEERAKGNILERFSAQQFPDLHSELNLSSLELGDSALYFCASSRDSSSYNEQFFGPGTRLTVL.

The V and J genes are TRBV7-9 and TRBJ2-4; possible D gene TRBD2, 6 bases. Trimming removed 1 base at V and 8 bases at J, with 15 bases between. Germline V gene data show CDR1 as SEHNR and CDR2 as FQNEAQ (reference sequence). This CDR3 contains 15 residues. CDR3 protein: CASSLESWRGDIQYF. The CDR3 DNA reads TGTGCCAGCAGCTTAGAATCGTGGAGGGGAGACATTCAGTACTTC.

This CDR3 reads CASSDIGGRFIGQYF. The CDR3, as DNA: TGTGCCAGCAGTGACATAGGCGGGAGATTTATTGGGCAGTACTTC. The rearrangement links TRBV28 to TRBJ2-7; 7 nucleotides match TRBD2. The germline gives CDR1 MDHEN, CDR2 SYDVKM. CDR3 length: 15 residues. Trimming removed 5 bases from V and 9 bases from J; junction bases left unmatched: 16.

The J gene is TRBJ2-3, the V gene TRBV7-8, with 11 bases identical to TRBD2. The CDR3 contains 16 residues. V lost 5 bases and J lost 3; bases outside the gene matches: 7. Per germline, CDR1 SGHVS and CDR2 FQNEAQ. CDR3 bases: TGTGCCAGCAGCAGACTAGCGGGAAAGAGTACAGATACGCAGTATTTT. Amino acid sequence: CASSRLAGKSTDTQYF.

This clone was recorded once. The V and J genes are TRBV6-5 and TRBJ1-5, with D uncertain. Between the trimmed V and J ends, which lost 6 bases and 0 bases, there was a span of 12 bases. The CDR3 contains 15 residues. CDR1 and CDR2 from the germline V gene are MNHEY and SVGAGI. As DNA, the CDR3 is TGTGCCAGCAGGTACGGACTCAATAGCAATCAGCCCCAGCATTTT. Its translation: CASRYGLNSNQPQHF.

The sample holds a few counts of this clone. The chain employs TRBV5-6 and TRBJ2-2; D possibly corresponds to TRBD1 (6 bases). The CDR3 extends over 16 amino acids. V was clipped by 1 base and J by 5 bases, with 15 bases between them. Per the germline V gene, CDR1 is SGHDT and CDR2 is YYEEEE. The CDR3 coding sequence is TGTGCCAGCAGCTTGAGCTTCAGGGGCGGGACCGGGGAGCTGTTTTTT. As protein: CASSLSFRGGTGELFF.

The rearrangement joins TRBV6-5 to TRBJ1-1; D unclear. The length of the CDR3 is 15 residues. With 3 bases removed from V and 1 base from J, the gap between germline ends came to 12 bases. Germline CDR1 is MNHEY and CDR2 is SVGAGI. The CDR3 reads CASSYSGGENTEAFF. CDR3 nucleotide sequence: TGTGCCAGCAGTTATTCAGGCGGGGAGAACACTGAAGCTTTCTTT.

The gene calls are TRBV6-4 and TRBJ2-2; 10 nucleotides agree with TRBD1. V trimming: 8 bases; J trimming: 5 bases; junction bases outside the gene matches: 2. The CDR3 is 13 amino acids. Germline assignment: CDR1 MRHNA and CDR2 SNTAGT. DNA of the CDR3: TGTGCCAGCGGGACAGGGGTAACCGGGGAGCTGTTTTTT. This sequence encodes CASGTGVTGELFF.

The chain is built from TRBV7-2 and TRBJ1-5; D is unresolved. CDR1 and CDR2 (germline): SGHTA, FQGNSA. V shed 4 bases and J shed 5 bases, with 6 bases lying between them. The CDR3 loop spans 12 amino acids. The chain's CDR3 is CASSSSHQPQHF. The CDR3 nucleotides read TGTGCCAGCAGCTCCTCTCATCAGCCCCAGCATTTT.

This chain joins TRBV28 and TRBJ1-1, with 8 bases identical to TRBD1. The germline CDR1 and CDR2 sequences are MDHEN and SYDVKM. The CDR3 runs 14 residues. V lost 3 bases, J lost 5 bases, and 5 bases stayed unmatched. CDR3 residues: CASSFGDRTTEAFF. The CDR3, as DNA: TGTGCCAGCAGTTTTGGGGACAGGACGACTGAAGCTTTCTTT.

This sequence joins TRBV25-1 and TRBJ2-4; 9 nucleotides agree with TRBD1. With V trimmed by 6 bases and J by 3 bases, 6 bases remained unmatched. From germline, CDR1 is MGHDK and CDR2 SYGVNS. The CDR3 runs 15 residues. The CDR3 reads CASRETGGGKNIQYF. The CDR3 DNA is TGTGCCAGCAGAGAGACAGGGGGGGGCAAAAACATTCAGTACTTC.

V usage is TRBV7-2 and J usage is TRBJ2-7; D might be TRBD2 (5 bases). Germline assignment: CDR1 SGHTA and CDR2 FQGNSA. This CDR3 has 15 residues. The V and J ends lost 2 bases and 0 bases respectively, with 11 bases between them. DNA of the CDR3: TGTGCCAGCAGCTTAAACAACGGGATCTCCTACGAGCAGTACTTC. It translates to CASSLNNGISYEQYF.